This TCR beta chain emerged from a study of blood T cells in healthy people across ages. Whole-study findings and limits: Possibly confounding the expanded clonotype changes was the fact that donor CMV status was unknown. The study found TCR beta diversity correlated strongly with naive T cell percentage.

Total RNA, at least 6 micrograms per sample, was extracted from PBMCs. Germline lookup yields CDR1 DFQATT and CDR2 SNEGSKA (reference sequence). The CDR3 has 14 residues. V shed 0 bases and J 10 bases; nucleotides not matched to a gene: 6. In regard to this clonotype: No antigen is known for it.

Using a J-beta primer mix together with a sample-barcoded 5' primer, a second PCR was run for about 7 to 12 cycles. Every cDNA was tagged by a template-switch adaptor with 12 random nucleotides. One entry per CDR3 protein results from TCRdb running MiXCR on the 5' RACE reads. The sample consists of fewer than 900,000 distinct CDR3 sequences, roughly 35% of them appearing once. Sequenced sample: blood. The TCR sequence derives from a man in his late teens or twenties in good health. This sequence joins TRBV20-1 and TRBJ2-1, with TRBD1 identical over 10 bases. Here the CDR3 reads CSARDRDRGYEQFF. CDR3 nucleotide sequence: TGCAGTGCTAGAGATCGGGACAGGGGCTACGAGCAGTTCTTC.